The 18 T cell receptor beta chains below all came from one sample that was sequenced in a study of CXCR3-negative and CXCR3-positive naive CD8 T cells. Study-level points and caveats: For CXCR3-positive naive cells, TRB CDR3s were more hydrophobic than those of CXCR3-negative naive cells.

Libraries of TRB cDNA were made by 5' RACE and carried UMIs. No DNA is given; TCRdb re-called the 5' RACE reads and lists each CDR3 protein once. The sample includes about 150,000 distinct CDR3 sequences. Their antigens remain unidentified. The sequencing input was naive CXCR3+ CD8+ T cells from blood. Subset meaning: CD45RO-CCR7+CD27+CD95- naive CD8+ T cells expressing CXCR3 (TNR3+). The receptors shown here come from a human donor in good health. Some clones in this sample may be carry-over from other donors' samples.

V is TRBV7-6 and J is TRBJ2-7; there is no DNA to check the TCRdb D call of TRBD2. CDR1 SGHVS and CDR2 FNYEAQ come from the germline V gene. The CDR3 covers 13 residues. CDR3 sequence reads: CASSPREAYEQYF.

V and J are TRBV12-3 or TRBV12-4 and TRBJ1-1. This CDR3 has 15 residues. CDR3 region: CASSLAPEGFTEAFF.

This chain links TRBV4-1 with TRBJ2-7; as DNA is missing, the TRBD1 call by TCRdb cannot be tested. Germline values: CDR1 MGHRA, CDR2 YSYEKL. This CDR3 contains 14 residues. The CDR3 spells CASSRSLGVHEQYF.

This chain uses TRBV20-1 with TRBJ2-1; as DNA is missing, the TRBD2 call by TCRdb cannot be tested. This CDR3 has 15 residues. Looked up from germline, CDR1 is DFQATT and CDR2 is SNEGSKA (reference sequence). The CDR3: CSALPDHLADNEQFF.

The chain joins TRBV4-1 to TRBJ1-5; the D gene TCRdb calls, TRBD1, cannot be checked with no DNA. CDR1 is MGHRA and CDR2 is YSYEKL in the germline V gene. The CDR3 covers 15 residues. The CDR3 sequence: CASSQEPGSNQPQHF.

J is TRBJ2-3 and V is TRBV20-1; TCRdb names TRBD1, which stays unverified in the absence of DNA. Germline lookup yields CDR1 DFQATT and CDR2 SNEGSKA (reference sequence). There are 14 residues in the CDR3. The CDR3 reads CSARNFRATDTQYF.

The gene calls are TRBV28 and TRBJ2-7; TCRdb designates TRBD1, a call that cannot be tested without DNA. The CDR3 loop spans 15 amino acids. From germline, CDR1 is MDHEN and CDR2 SYDVKM. CDR3 region: CASSPRGRSGYEQYF.

The V and J genes are TRBV5-1 and TRBJ2-1; the D gene TCRdb calls, TRBD1, cannot be checked with no DNA. Per the germline V gene, CDR1 is SGHRS and CDR2 is YFSETQ. This CDR3 spans 16 amino acids. CDR3 sequence reads: CASSPTGGDGKNEQFF.

This chain uses TRBV7-7 with TRBJ2-1; without DNA, the TCRdb call of TRBD1 cannot be checked. Germline assignment: CDR1 SSHAT and CDR2 FNYEAQ (reference sequence). CDR3 size: 19 residues. The chain's CDR3 is CASSFPTGVGLAVYNEQFF. The whole variable domain, filled in from reference TRBV7-7 and TRBJ2-1, reads GAGVSQSPRYKVTKRGQDVTLRCDPISSHATLYWYQQALGQGPEFLTYFNYEAQPDKSGLPSDRFSAERPEGSISTLTIQRTEQRDSAMYRCASSFPTGVGLAVYNEQFFGPGTRLTVL.

V and J are TRBV11-2 and TRBJ2-3; TCRdb reports TRBD1, a call that lacks DNA to check it against. The CDR3 is 15 amino acids. Per germline, CDR1 SGHAT and CDR2 FQNNGV. The CDR3: CASSPRGAGADTQYF.

The CDR3 protein is CASSYGEGFTDTQYF. The rearrangement uses TRBV7-6 and TRBJ2-3; lacking DNA, the TRBD2 call made by TCRdb goes unchecked. The CDR3 is made up of 15 amino acids. The germline CDR1 and CDR2 sequences are SGHVS and FNYEAQ.

The CDR3 reads CASSDRGSSYEQYF. The J gene is TRBJ2-7, the V gene TRBV19; TCRdb gives TRBD1 as the D gene, but with no DNA this cannot be confirmed. The CDR3 is made up of 14 amino acids. Germline V gene sequence: CDR1 LNHDA, CDR2 SQIVND (reference sequence).

The chain employs TRBV12-3 or TRBV12-4 and TRBJ2-7; TCRdb outputs TRBD2, but without DNA this stays unchecked. CDR3 size: 14 residues. CDR3 sequence reads: CASSTLAGGYEQYF.

The chain joins TRBV2 to TRBJ2-5; TCRdb selects TRBD2, and the lack of DNA leaves this call unchecked. CDR3 size: 14 residues. CDR1 is SNHLY and CDR2 is FYNNEI in the germline V gene. The CDR3 spells CASGKGLLQETQYF.

The rearrangement links TRBV6-6 to TRBJ2-2; TCRdb returns TRBD1, unconfirmable since there is no DNA. Germline values: CDR1 MNHNY, CDR2 SVGAGI (reference sequence). The CDR3 spans 17 residues. CDR3 sequence: CASSQTDRFANTGELFF.

CDR3 protein: CASSFRGLYNEQFF. The V call is TRBV27, the J call TRBJ2-1; TCRdb returns TRBD1, unconfirmable since there is no DNA. Germline loops: CDR1 MNHEY, CDR2 SMNVEV (reference sequence). The CDR3 runs 14 residues.

J is TRBJ2-7 and V is TRBV12-3 or TRBV12-4; TCRdb designates TRBD1, a call that cannot be tested without DNA. The CDR3 has 15 amino acids. This CDR3 is CASSPDRGPVSEQYF.

The V gene is TRBV12-3 or TRBV12-4, the J gene TRBJ2-5. CDR3 size: 14 residues. The CDR3: CASSLGQNQETQYF.